A single sample gave rise to the 4 T cell receptor beta chains below, sequenced in a study of T-cell memory formation after mild COVID-19. Each CDR3 protein gets one entry after TCRdb re-called the 5' RACE reads with MiXCR. The sample lists some 250,000 distinct CDR3 sequences, about 20% occurring once. Sequenced: PBMCs or a T cell subset sorted from them (not recorded which). These TCRs come from a man between 18 and 29 years old who had mild COVID-19 (a few samples of this study predate the infection). Cell type and time point are not known.

The rearrangement links TRBV5-1 to TRBJ1-5; D uncertain. This CDR3 comprises 15 residues. Trimming removed 1 base at V and 2 bases at J, with 10 bases between. CDR1 SGHRS and CDR2 YFSETQ come from the germline V gene. The CDR3 region has the DNA TGCGCCAGCAGCTTGTCCGTGGGAGGCAATCAGCCCCAGCATTTT. Translated: CASSLSVGGNQPQHF.

This clonotype occurred once. The chain is built from TRBV3-1 and TRBJ2-7; tentative D call: TRBD2 (5 bases). V dropped 0 bases and J dropped 4 bases, with 13 bases sitting between them. Germline-derived CDR1 and CDR2 are LGHDT and YNNKEL (reference sequence). This CDR3 has 15 residues. The CDR3 loop reads CASSQDSGKSYEQYF. For the CDR3, the DNA is TGTGCCAGCAGCCAAGATTCGGGGAAATCGTACGAGCAGTACTTC.

V gene TRBV20-1 combines with J gene TRBJ2-7; 11 nucleotides line up with TRBD1. V shed 0 bases and J 6 bases; nucleotides not matched to a gene: 10. The CDR3 is 16 residues long. The germline CDR1 and CDR2 sequences are DFQATT and SNEGSKA (reference sequence). The CDR3 loop reads CSARDLLGTGGVEQYF. CDR3 DNA: TGCAGTGCTAGAGATCTTTTAGGGACAGGGGGTGTCGAGCAGTACTTC.

This clonotype was seen more than once but under ten times. This sequence joins TRBV6-6 and TRBJ2-7, with D perhaps TRBD1 (6 bases). The CDR3 has 13 residues. Between the trimmed V and J ends, which lost 6 bases and 6 bases, there was a span of 15 bases. Germline CDR1 MNHNY, CDR2 SVGAGI (reference sequence). The CDR3 loop reads CASSEQGESEQYF. In DNA, the CDR3 is TGTGCCAGCAGCGAACAGGGAGAAAGCGAGCAGTACTTC.